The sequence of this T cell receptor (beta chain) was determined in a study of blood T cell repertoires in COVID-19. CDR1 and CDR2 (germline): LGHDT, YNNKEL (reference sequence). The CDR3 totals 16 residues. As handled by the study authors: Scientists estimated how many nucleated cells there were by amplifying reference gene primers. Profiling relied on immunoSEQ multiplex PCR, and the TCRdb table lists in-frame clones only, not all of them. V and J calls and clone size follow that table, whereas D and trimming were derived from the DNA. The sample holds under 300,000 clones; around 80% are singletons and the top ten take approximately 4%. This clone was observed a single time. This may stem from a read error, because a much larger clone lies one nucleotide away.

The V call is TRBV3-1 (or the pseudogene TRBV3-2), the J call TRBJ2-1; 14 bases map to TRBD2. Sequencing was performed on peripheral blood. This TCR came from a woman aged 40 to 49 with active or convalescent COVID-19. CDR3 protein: CVSSLGTSGGPREQFF. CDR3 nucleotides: TGTGTCAGCAGCCTCGGGACTAGCGGGGGCCCCCGGGAGCAGTTCTTC.